This TCR beta chain originates from a study of T-cell reconstitution after alpha-beta-depleted transplantation in children. Overall study results and limits: Several hundred expanded graft clones reportedly gave rise to the alpha-beta T cells present about two months after transplant. The main origin of T-cell counts and diversity one year after transplant was newly produced T cells.

The library targeted TCRbeta and was prepared with unique molecular identifiers. TCRdb recomputed calls from the PCR reads with MiXCR, one row per CDR3 protein. The profile covers hundreds of thousands of distinct CDR3 sequences, with roughly 7.8% appearing a single time and approximately 8.2% taken by the ten largest. From germline, CDR1 is DFQATT and CDR2 SNEGSKA (reference sequence). CDR3 size: 13 residues. Trimming left V 3 bases short and J 4 bases short, with 12 bases between. This clonotype has at least ten counts. Its antigen is not identified. Sample: peripheral blood, taken 360 days after TCRalphabeta/CD19-depleted stem cell transplant. This chain joins TRBV20-1 and TRBJ1-1; D is unclear. This receptor was taken from a female patient aged 2 to 10 who had a stem cell transplant for Fanconi anemia, so the T cells may come from the graft donor. The DNA of the CDR3 is TGCAGTGCTAGTCGGGGTCGAGGCACTGAAGCTTTCTTT. It codes for CSASRGRGTEAFF.